The 18 T cell receptor beta chains presented below share a single source sample, sequenced in a study of blood T cells in healthy people across ages. A second PCR of about 7 to 12 cycles used a sample-barcoded 5' primer and a J-beta primer mix. TCRdb called the 5' RACE reads again in MiXCR, with one record for every CDR3 protein. The table shows over a million distinct CDR3 sequences, with 40% to 55% occurring only once. The specimen sequenced was blood. These receptor sequences come from a woman aged 55-69 years in good health.

This chain joins TRBV7-8 and TRBJ2-5; D gene unclear. CDR3 size: 14 residues. V lost 1 base to trimming and J lost 3 bases, with 9 bases between them. Germline CDR1 reads SGHVS; CDR2 reads FQNEAQ. Here the CDR3 DNA reads TGTGCCAGCAGCTTAGGGTCCACCAAAGAGACCCAGTACTTC. It yields the protein CASSLGSTKETQYF.

The V and J genes are TRBV30 and TRBJ2-3; tentative D call: TRBD2 (5 bases). This CDR3 spans 13 amino acids. Germline CDR1 reads GTSNPN; CDR2 reads SVGIG (reference sequence). The V end lost 8 bases, the J end lost 1 base, and 13 bases lay between the germline ends. DNA of the CDR3: TGTGCCCGGACTGGGCGGGGCACAGATACGCAGTATTTT. Encoded protein: CARTGRGTDTQYF.

The genes are TRBV27 and TRBJ2-1; TRBD2 matches 12 bases. J was trimmed by 6 bases and V by 7 bases; bases with no gene match: 25. The CDR3 is 21 amino acids. Per the germline V gene, CDR1 is MNHEY and CDR2 is SMNVEV (reference sequence). The CDR3 nucleotides are TGTGCCAGCACCCTCAGGGGGCTAGCGGGAGGGCCTTTATTTCTTGGCAATGAGCAGTTCTTC. Protein: CASTLRGLAGGPLFLGNEQFF.

The rearrangement uses TRBV20-1 and TRBJ2-3, with no clear D. Germline lookup yields CDR1 DFQATT and CDR2 SNEGSKA (reference sequence). The CDR3 consists of 12 residues. Trimming took off 3 bases at V and 4 bases at J, with 8 bases between the two ends. The CDR3 protein is CSASRGADTQYF. CDR3 bases: TGCAGTGCTAGCCGTGGGGCAGATACGCAGTATTTT.

This clonotype was seen a few times. The chain carries TRBV13 and TRBJ2-3, with TRBD2 identical over 13 bases. V gave up 4 bases and J gave up 5 bases; unmatched junction bases: 6. The CDR3 length is 16 residues. Germline-derived CDR1 and CDR2 are PRHDT and FYEKMQ (reference sequence). CDR3: CASSSRLAGGLDTQYF. The CDR3, as DNA: TGTGCCAGCAGCTCTCGACTAGCGGGAGGATTAGATACGCAGTATTTT.

This clonotype has more than one count but fewer than ten. This chain links TRBV12-3 or TRBV12-4 with TRBJ2-5, with D perhaps assigned TRBD1 or TRBD2 (5 bases each). The J call may be in error: the DNA end matches TRBJ2-7 better. The CDR3 totals 15 residues. CDR3 in DNA: TGTGCCAGCAGTTTGGTTAGCAGGGCGGGCTACGAGCAGTACTTC. Protein sequence: CASSLVSRAGYEQYF.

The chain joins TRBV7-6 to TRBJ2-1; the match to TRBD2 covers 12 bases. There are 15 residues in the CDR3. With 5 bases clipped from V and 9 bases from J, the junction kept 8 bases outside the gene matches. Per germline, CDR1 SGHVS and CDR2 FNYEAQ. This chain's CDR3 is CASSQGTSGLIEQFF. The CDR3 DNA reads as TGTGCCAGCAGCCAAGGGACTAGCGGGCTGATTGAGCAGTTCTTC.

This clonotype was picked up a small number of times. This chain joins TRBV2 and TRBJ2-1; unclear D gene. Trimming cost V 6 bases and J 10 bases, with 13 bases left between them. The length of the CDR3 is 12 residues. Germline V gene data show CDR1 as SNHLY and CDR2 as FYNNEI. The CDR3, as DNA: TGTGCCAGCAGCCAGACCACGGCCGAGCAGTTCTTC. This gives the protein CASSQTTAEQFF. Based on the CDR3 plus reference TRBV2 and TRBJ2-1, the full variable domain is EPEVTQTPSHQVTQMGQEVILRCVPISNHLYFYWYRQILGQKVEFLVSFYNNEISEKSEIFDDQFSVERPDGSNFTLKIRSTKLEDSAMYFCASSQTTAEQFFGPGTRLTVL.

The chain combines TRBV6-4 with TRBJ2-1, with TRBD1 as a possible D gene (5 bases). The J call may be mistaken, given a closer DNA end match to TRBJ2-7. CDR3 size: 15 residues. Looked up from germline, CDR1 is MRHNA and CDR2 is SNTAGT. The CDR3 region is CASSVNQGTYNEQYF. As DNA, the CDR3 is TGTGCCAGCAGCGTTAACCAGGGCACCTACAATGAGCAGTACTTC.

V usage is TRBV7-2 and J usage is TRBJ2-7; 9 nucleotides line up with TRBD2. The CDR3 consists of 15 residues. Germline V gives CDR1 SGHTA, CDR2 FQGNSA. V was pared by 0 bases and J by 6 bases, with 6 bases of the junction left unmatched. CDR3 DNA: TGTGCCAGCAGCTTAGCGGGGACTAGCTGGTCCGAGCAGTACTTC. Its translation is CASSLAGTSWSEQYF.

This clonotype was recorded a few times. The chain carries TRBV20-1 and TRBJ2-3; tentatively, D is TRBD2 (6 bases). Germline assignment: CDR1 DFQATT and CDR2 SNEGSKA (reference sequence). The CDR3 extends over 17 amino acids. V was cut by 1 base and J by 2 bases, with 19 bases left in between. CDR3 coding DNA: TGCAGTGCTAGAGTCTGGGGCGGGATGGACCCCACAGATACGCAGTATTTT. It translates to CSARVWGGMDPTDTQYF.

The CDR3, as DNA: TGTGCCAGCAGCCCAGACAGGGCACCTCAAGAGACCCAGTACTTC. It is translated as CASSPDRAPQETQYF. The genes are TRBV3-1 and TRBJ2-5, with 7 positions matching TRBD1. CDR3 length: 15 amino acids. The V gene end was trimmed by 4 bases and the J gene end by 2 bases; junction bases not matched to a gene: 7. CDR1 LGHDT and CDR2 YNNKEL come from the germline V gene (reference sequence).

This clonotype was counted many times. In nucleotides, the CDR3 is TGCAGCGCCCGGGACACCCCAGAGACCCAGTACTTC. It codes for CSARDTPETQYF. This chain uses TRBV29-1 with TRBJ2-5; D possibly corresponds to TRBD1 (6 bases). The V gene lost 7 bases and the J gene lost 4 bases, with 13 bases spanning the gap. CDR1 is SQVTM, CDR2 ANQGSEA, per germline. The CDR3 is 12 residues long. The full variable domain, rest sourced from reference TRBV29-1 and TRBJ2-5, is SAVISQKPSRDICQRGTSLTIQCQVDSQVTMMFWYRQQPGQSLTLIATANQGSEATYESGFVIDKFPISRPNLTFSTLTVSNMSPEDSSIYLCSARDTPETQYFGPGTRLLVL.

The V call is TRBV6-6, the J call TRBJ1-4; D ambiguous. V lost 7 bases, J lost 5 bases, and 17 bases lay in between. This CDR3 is 15 amino acids long. Germline-derived CDR1 and CDR2 are MNHNY and SVGAGI (reference sequence). CDR3 coding DNA: TGTGCCAGCAACTCAGCCCGGCGCCAGAATGAAAAACTGTTTTTT. Translation: CASNSARRQNEKLFF.

The chain links TRBV3-1 to TRBJ1-2; weak D call: TRBD1 (6 bases). The CDR3 loop spans 13 amino acids. Germline lookup yields CDR1 LGHDT and CDR2 YNNKEL (reference sequence). V gave up 7 bases and J gave up 0 bases, with 9 bases separating them. CDR3 DNA sequence: TGTGCCAGCACCAGGGGAGCTAACTATGGCTACACCTTC. This encodes CASTRGANYGYTF.

This sequence joins TRBV12-3 or TRBV12-4 and TRBJ2-3; 7 positions agree with TRBD1. V trimming: 4 bases; J trimming: 4 bases; junction bases outside the gene matches: 5. The CDR3 has 14 amino acids. CDR3 sequence reads: CASSWDSHADTQYF. CDR3 nucleotide sequence: TGTGCCAGCAGTTGGGACAGTCACGCAGATACGCAGTATTTT.

This clonotype was recorded a few times. The chain employs TRBV12-3 or TRBV12-4 and TRBJ2-3, with 13 bases that match TRBD2. The CDR3 is made up of 19 amino acids. The V segment lost 10 bases and the J segment 2 bases; nucleotides outside the gene matches: 18. The DNA of the CDR3 is TGTGCCACACCTCCACCCGGACTAGCGGGGGCCGCCCACACAGATACGCAGTATTTT. Protein product: CATPPPGLAGAAHTDTQYF.

This clonotype was seen a handful of times. This chain uses TRBV29-1 with TRBJ2-3, with D perhaps assigned TRBD1 or TRBD2 (5 bases each). The CDR3 has 13 residues. Trimming removed 3 bases at V and 4 bases at J, with 11 bases between. Germline V lookup: CDR1 SQVTM, CDR2 ANQGSEA. In nucleotides, the CDR3 is TGCAGCGTTGATGGGGGTGGAGCAGATACGCAGTATTTT. Protein sequence: CSVDGGGADTQYF.